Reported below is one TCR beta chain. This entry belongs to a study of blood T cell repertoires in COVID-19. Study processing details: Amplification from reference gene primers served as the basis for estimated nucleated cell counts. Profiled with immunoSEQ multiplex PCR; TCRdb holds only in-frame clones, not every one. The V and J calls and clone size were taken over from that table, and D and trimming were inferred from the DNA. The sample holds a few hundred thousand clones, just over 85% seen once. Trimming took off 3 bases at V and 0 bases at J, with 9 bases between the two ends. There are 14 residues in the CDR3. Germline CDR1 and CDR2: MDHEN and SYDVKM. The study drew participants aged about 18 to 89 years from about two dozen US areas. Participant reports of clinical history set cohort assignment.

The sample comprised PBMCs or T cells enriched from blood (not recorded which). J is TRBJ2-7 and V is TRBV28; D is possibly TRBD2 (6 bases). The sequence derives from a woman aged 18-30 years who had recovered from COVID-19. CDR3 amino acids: CASSFRGTSYEQYF. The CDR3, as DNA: TGTGCCAGCAGTTTTCGCGGGACCTCCTACGAGCAGTACTTC. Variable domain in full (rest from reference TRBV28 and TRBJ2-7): DVKVTQSSRYLVKRTGEKVFLECVQDMDHENMFWYRQDPGLGLRLIYFSYDVKMKEKGDIPEGYSVSREKKERFSLILESASTNQTSMYLCASSFRGTSYEQYFGPGTRLTVT.